The clone carrying this T cell receptor (beta chain) occurred once. The germline V and J ends were trimmed by 0 bases and 2 bases, with 14 bases remaining between them. This CDR3 is 16 amino acids long. Looked up from germline, CDR1 is SGHRS and CDR2 is YFSETQ. Repertoires were generated with immunoSEQ multiplex PCR, while TCRdb's copy carries only in-frame clones and drops some. The table has tens of thousands of clones, about 70% seen once; the top ten hold about a third. The data originate from a study of blood T cell repertoires in COVID-19. Study overall: Donors in the United States, Italy and Spain gave samples during acute or convalescent COVID-19.

This clonotype was sampled from a woman between 65 and 79 years old with acute or convalescent COVID-19. The sequenced sample consisted of peripheral blood. The rearrangement links TRBV5-1 to TRBJ1-1, with D unclear. This CDR3 is CASSLDLNSGNTEAFF. The CDR3 nucleotides are TGCGCCAGCAGCTTGGACTTAAACAGCGGTAACACTGAAGCTTTCTTT.